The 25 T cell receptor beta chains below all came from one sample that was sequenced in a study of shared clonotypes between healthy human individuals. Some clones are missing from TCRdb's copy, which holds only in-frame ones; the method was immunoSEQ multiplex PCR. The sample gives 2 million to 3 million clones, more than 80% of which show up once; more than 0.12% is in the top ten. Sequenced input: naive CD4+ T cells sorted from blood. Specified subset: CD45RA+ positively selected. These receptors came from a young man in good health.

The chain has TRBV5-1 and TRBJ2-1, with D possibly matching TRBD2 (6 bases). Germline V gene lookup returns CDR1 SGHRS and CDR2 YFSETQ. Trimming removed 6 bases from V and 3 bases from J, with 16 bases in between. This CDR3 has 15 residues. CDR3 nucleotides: TGCGCCAGCACCATGACGGGAGTAGTCTACAATGAGCAGTTCTTC. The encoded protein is CASTMTGVVYNEQFF.

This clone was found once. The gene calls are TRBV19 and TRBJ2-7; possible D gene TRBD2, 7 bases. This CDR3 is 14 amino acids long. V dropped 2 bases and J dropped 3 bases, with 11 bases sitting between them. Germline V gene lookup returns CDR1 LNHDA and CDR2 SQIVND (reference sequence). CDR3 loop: CASSIYREGYEQYF. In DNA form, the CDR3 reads TGTGCCAGTAGTATATACAGGGAGGGCTACGAGCAGTACTTC.

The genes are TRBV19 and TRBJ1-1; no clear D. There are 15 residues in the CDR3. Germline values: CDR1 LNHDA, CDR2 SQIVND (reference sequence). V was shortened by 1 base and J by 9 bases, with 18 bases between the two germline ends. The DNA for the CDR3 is TGTGCCAGTAGTATAGGGAAGGGCCCGACTGCGCAAGCTTTCTTT. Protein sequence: CASSIGKGPTAQAFF. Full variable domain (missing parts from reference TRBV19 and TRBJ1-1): DGGITQSPKYLFRKEGQNVTLSCEQNLNHDAMYWYRQDPGQGLRLIYYSQIVNDFQKGDIAEGYSVSREKKESFPLTVTSAQKNPTAFYLCASSIGKGPTAQAFFGQGTRLTVV.

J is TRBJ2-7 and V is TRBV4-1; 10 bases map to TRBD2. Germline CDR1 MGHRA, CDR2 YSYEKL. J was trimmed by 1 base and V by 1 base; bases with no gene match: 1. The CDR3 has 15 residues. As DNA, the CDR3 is TGCGCCAGCAGCCAAGCTAGCGGGAGTTCCTACGAGCAGTACTTC. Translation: CASSQASGSSYEQYF.

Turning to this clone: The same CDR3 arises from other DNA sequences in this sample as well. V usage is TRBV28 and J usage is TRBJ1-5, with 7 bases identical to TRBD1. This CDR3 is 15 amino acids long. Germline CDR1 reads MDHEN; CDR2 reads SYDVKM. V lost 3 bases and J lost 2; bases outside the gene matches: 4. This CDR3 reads CASSFRTGGNQPQHF. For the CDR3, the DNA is TGTGCCAGCAGTTTTCGGACAGGCGGCAATCAGCCCCAGCATTTT.

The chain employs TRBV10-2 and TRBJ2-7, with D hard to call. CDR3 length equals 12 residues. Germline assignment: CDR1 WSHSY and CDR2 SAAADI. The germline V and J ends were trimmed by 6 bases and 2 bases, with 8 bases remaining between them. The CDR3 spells CASSPKPYEQYF. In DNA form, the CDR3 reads TGCGCCAGCAGCCCTAAGCCCTACGAGCAGTACTTC.

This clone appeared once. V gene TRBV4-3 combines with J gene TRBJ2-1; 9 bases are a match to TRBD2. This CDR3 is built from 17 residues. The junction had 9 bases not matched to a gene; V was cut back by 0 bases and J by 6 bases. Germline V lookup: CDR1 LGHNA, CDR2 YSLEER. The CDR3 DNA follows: TGCGCCAGCAGCCAAGATTACCTAGCGGGATCTCTCAATGAGCAGTTCTTC. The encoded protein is CASSQDYLAGSLNEQFF.

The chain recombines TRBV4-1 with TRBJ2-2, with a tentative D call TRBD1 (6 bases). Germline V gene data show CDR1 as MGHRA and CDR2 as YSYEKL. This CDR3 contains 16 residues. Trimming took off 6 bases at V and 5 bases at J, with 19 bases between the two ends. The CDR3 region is CASRRTPGQSTGELFF. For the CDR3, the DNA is TGCGCCAGCAGAAGGACGCCGGGACAAAGTACCGGGGAGCTGTTTTTT.

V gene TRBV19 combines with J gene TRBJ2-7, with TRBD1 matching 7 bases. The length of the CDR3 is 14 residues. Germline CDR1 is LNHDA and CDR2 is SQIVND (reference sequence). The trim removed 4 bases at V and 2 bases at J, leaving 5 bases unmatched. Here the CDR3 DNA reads TGTGCCAGTAGTAGGCGACAGGGAACCTACGAGCAGTACTTC. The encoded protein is CASSRRQGTYEQYF.

The CDR3 loop is CASSEDGRRETQYF. The DNA of the CDR3 is TGTGCCAGCAGTGAAGACGGACGGAGGGAGACCCAGTACTTC. The chain combines TRBV2 with TRBJ2-5; possible D gene TRBD2, 5 bases. The germline V and J ends were trimmed by 1 base and 5 bases, with 11 bases remaining between them. From germline, CDR1 is SNHLY and CDR2 FYNNEI. This CDR3 comprises 14 residues.

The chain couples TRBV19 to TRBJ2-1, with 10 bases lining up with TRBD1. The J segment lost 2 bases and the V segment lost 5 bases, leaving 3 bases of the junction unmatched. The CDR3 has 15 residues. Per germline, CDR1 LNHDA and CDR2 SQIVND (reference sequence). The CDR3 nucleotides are TGTGCCAGTAGTCGGGACAGGGGAACCTACAATGAGCAGTTCTTC. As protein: CASSRDRGTYNEQFF.

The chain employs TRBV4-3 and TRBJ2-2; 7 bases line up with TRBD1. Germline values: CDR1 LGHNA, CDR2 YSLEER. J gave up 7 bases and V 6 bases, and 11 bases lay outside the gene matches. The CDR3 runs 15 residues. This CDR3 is CASSLGQLRGGELFF. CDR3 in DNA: TGCGCCAGCAGTCTGGGACAGTTAAGGGGCGGGGAGCTGTTTTTT.

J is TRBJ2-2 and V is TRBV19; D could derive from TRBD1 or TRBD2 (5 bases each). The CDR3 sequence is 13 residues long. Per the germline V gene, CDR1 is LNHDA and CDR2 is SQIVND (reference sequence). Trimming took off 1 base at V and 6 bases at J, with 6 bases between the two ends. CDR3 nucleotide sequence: TGTGCCAGTAGTATAGGGGGGTCCGGGGAGCTGTTTTTT. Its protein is CASSIGGSGELFF.

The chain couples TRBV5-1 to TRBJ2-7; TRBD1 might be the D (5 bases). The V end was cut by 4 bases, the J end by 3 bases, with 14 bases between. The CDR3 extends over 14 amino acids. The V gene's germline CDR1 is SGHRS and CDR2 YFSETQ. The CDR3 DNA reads TGCGCCAGCAGCACTTGGGGCGACCTCTACGAGCAGTACTTC. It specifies CASSTWGDLYEQYF.

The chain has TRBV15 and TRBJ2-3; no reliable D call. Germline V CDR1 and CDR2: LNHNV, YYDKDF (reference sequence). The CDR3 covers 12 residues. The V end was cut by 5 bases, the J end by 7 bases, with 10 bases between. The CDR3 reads CATSQSENTQYF. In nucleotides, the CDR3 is TGTGCCACCAGCCAGTCGGAGAATACGCAGTATTTT. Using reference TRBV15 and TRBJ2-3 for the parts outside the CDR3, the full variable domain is DAMVIQNPRYQVTQFGKPVTLSCSQTLNHNVMYWYQQKSSQAPKLLFHYYDKDFNNEADTPDNFQSRRPNTSFCFLDIRSPGLGDTAMYLCATSQSENTQYFGPGTRLTVL.

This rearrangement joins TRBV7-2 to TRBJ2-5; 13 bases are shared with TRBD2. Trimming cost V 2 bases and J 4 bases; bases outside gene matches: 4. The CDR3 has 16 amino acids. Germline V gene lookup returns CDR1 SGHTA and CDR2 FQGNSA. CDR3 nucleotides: TGTGCCAGCAGCTTACGGACTAGCGGGAGTCTAGAGACCCAGTACTTC. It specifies CASSLRTSGSLETQYF. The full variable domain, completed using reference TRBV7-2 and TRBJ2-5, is GAGVSQSPSNKVTEKGKDVELRCDPISGHTALYWYRQSLGQGLEFLIYFQGNSAPDKSGLPSDRFSAERTGGSVSTLTIQRTQQEDSAVYLCASSLRTSGSLETQYFGPGTRLLVL.

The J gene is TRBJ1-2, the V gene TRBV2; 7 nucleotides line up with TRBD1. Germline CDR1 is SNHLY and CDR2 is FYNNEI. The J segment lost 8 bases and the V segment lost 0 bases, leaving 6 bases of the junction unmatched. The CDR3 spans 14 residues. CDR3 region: CASSEATGRRGYTF. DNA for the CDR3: TGTGCCAGCAGTGAAGCGACAGGGAGGAGGGGCTACACCTTC. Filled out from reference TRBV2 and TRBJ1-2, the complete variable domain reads EPEVTQTPSHQVTQMGQEVILRCVPISNHLYFYWYRQILGQKVEFLVSFYNNEISEKSEIFDDQFSVERPDGSNFTLKIRSTKLEDSAMYFCASSEATGRRGYTFGSGTRLTVV.

The CDR3 bases are TGCGCCAGCAGCTTGGAACAGTCGGGGTGGAATGAGCAGTTCTTC. Its protein product is CASSLEQSGWNEQFF. The chain uses TRBV5-1 and TRBJ2-1, with a weak D call TRBD2 (5 bases). V gave up 0 bases and J gave up 7 bases, with 14 bases separating them. The CDR3 loop spans 15 amino acids. From germline, CDR1 is SGHRS and CDR2 YFSETQ. Based on the CDR3 plus reference TRBV5-1 and TRBJ2-1, the full variable domain is KAGVTQTPRYLIKTRGQQVTLSCSPISGHRSVSWYQQTPGQGLQFLFEYFSETQRNKGNFPGRFSGRQFSNSRSEMNVSTLELGDSALYLCASSLEQSGWNEQFFGPGTRLTVL.

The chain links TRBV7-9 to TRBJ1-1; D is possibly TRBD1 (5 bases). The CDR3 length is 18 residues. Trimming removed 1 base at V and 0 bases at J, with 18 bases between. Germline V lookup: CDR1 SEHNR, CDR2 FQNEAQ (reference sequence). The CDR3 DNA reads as TGTGCCAGCAGCTTAGGCGGGTGGGGGACTGTTGTGAACACTGAAGCTTTCTTT. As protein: CASSLGGWGTVVNTEAFF.

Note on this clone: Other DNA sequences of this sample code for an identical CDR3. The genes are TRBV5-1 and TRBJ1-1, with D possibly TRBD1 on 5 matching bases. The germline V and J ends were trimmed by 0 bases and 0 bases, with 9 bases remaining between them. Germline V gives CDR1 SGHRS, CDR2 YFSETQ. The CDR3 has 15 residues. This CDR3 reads CASSLAAGLNTEAFF. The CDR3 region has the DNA TGCGCCAGCAGCTTGGCGGCAGGGCTGAACACTGAAGCTTTCTTT.

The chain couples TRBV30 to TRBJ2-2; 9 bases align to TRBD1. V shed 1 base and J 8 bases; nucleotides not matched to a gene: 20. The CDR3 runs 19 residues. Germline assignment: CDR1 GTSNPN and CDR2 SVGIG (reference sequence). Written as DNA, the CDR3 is TGTGCCTGGAGTGCCCGGGACAGGGCTCCGGCCGTCGTTTTTGGGGAGCTGTTTTTT. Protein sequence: CAWSARDRAPAVVFGELFF.

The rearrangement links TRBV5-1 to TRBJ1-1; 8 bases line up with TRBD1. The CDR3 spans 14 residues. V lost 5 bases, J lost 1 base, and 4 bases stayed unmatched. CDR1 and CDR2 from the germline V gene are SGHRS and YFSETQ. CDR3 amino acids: CASSGQGANTEAFF. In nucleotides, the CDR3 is TGCGCCAGCAGTGGTCAGGGGGCGAACACTGAAGCTTTCTTT.

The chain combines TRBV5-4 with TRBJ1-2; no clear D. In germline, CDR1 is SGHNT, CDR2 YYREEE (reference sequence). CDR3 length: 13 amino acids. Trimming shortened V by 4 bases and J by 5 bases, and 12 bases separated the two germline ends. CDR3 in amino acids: CASSPATFYGYTF. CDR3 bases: TGTGCCAGCAGCCCCGCAACATTTTATGGCTACACCTTC.

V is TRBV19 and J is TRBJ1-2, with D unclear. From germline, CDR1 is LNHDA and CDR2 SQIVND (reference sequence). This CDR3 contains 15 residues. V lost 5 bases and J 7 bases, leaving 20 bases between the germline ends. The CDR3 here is CASSAVGRRLGGYTF. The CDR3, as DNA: TGTGCCAGTAGTGCTGTCGGACGGCGCTTGGGTGGCTACACCTTC.

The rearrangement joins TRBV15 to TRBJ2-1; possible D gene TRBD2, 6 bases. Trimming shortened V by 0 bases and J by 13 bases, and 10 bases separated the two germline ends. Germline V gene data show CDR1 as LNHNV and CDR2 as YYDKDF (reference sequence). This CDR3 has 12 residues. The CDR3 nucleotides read TGTGCCACCAGCAGAGAATCGGCGGGACAGTTCTTC. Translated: CATSRESAGQFF.